This TCR beta chain originates from a study of cytomegalovirus exposure and HLA in healthy donors. Notes on the study in general: A later analysis associated 16,000 or so TCR beta sequences with HLA alleles at a 0.05 false discovery rate. Reports described diagnosis of cytomegalovirus status by the classifier as highly specific and sensitive.

The CDR3 consists of 15 residues. CDR1 is MNHEY and CDR2 is SVGAGI in the germline V gene. After removal of 7 bases from V and 4 bases from J, the junction contained 10 bases not matched to a gene. With regard to this clone: Its specificity is not known.

60 Vbeta and 13 Jbeta primers were used in PCR. Produced via immunoSEQ multiplex PCR; TCRdb's table is partial and in-frame only. The repertoire holds 150,000 to 200,000 clones, with approximately 72% as singletons. V and J are TRBV6-5 and TRBJ2-3; 8 bases fit TRBD2. Sequenced: PBMCs. This receptor was obtained from a man aged 35 to 55 in good health and CMV-seropositive. CDR3 bases: TGTGCCAGCATTCCCGGGGGCGGGGGGCCAGATACGCAGTATTTT. Translation: CASIPGGGGPDTQYF.